The 10 T cell receptor beta chains given below trace back to one sample, sequenced in a study of pediatric ulcerative colitis. One to two pinch biopsies were taken from the rectum during colonoscopy. Clones were read by immunoSEQ multiplex PCR, and TCRdb kept only the in-frame ones, dropping some. The data show tens of thousands of clones, 65% to 80% seen once. Sequencing input: gut tissue. Receptors were obtained from a boy aged 5-17 years with severe ulcerative colitis.

The genes are TRBV30 and TRBJ1-2, with D possibly being TRBD1 (6 bases). The CDR3 spans 13 residues. V dropped 1 base and J dropped 7 bases, with 13 bases sitting between them. Germline assignment: CDR1 GTSNPN and CDR2 SVGIG (reference sequence). CDR3 sequence: CAWSGGTLGGYTF. The CDR3 nucleotides are TGTGCCTGGAGTGGGGGGACATTGGGTGGCTACACCTTC.

This chain joins TRBV10-3 and TRBJ1-2; D ambiguous. V lost 1 base to trimming and J lost 6 bases, with 15 bases between them. Germline values: CDR1 ENHRY, CDR2 SYGVKD. The CDR3 loop spans 15 amino acids. The CDR3 loop reads CAISELGMAGDGYTF. In DNA form, the CDR3 reads TGTGCCATCAGTGAGTTAGGGATGGCGGGCGATGGCTACACCTTC.

The rearrangement joins TRBV7-2 to TRBJ2-1; D could derive from TRBD1 or TRBD2 (5 bases each). The CDR3 loop spans 16 amino acids. V was shortened by 1 base and J by 0 bases, with 10 bases between the two germline ends. Germline V gene lookup returns CDR1 SGHTA and CDR2 FQGNSA. As DNA, the CDR3 is TGTGCCAGCAGCTTAGTCCCGGGACGCTCCTACAATGAGCAGTTCTTC. Amino acid sequence: CASSLVPGRSYNEQFF.

V and J are TRBV4-2 and TRBJ2-1, with TRBD2 matching 7 bases. Trimming removed 3 bases from V and 5 bases from J; junction bases left unmatched: 4. Germline CDR1 reads LGHNA; CDR2 reads YNFKEQ. CDR3 length: 14 amino acids. CDR3 coding DNA: TGTGCCAGCAGCCAGGTGGGGGGGAACAATGAGCAGTTCTTC. Its protein product is CASSQVGGNNEQFF.

The chain uses TRBV27 and TRBJ1-5; a weak D match, TRBD1 (6 bases). The germline V gene encodes CDR1 MNHEY and CDR2 SMNVEV (reference sequence). This CDR3 is 14 amino acids long. Deletions cut 3 bases from V and 5 bases from J, with 11 bases between. CDR3 residues: CASSFQRGDQPQHF. The CDR3 nucleotides read TGTGCCAGCAGTTTTCAGAGGGGGGATCAGCCCCAGCATTTT.

The chain couples TRBV29-1 to TRBJ2-4; 11 bases are shared with TRBD1. Germline V gene data show CDR1 as SQVTM and CDR2 as ANQGSEA. V shed 5 bases, J shed 6 bases, and the junction held 3 bases outside the gene matches. The CDR3 runs 13 residues. The CDR3 DNA reads TGCAGCGTTACCGGGACAGGGGGAAACATTCAGTACTTC. It codes for CSVTGTGGNIQYF. Full variable domain (outside the CDR3, taken from reference TRBV29-1 and TRBJ2-4): SAVISQKPSRDICQRGTSLTIQCQVDSQVTMMFWYRQQPGQSLTLIATANQGSEATYESGFVIDKFPISRPNLTFSTLTVSNMSPEDSSIYLCSVTGTGGNIQYFGAGTRLSVL.

This clone has a single count. The chain joins TRBV10-3 to TRBJ1-1, with no clear D. This CDR3 spans 13 amino acids. Germline CDR1 ENHRY, CDR2 SYGVKD. V lost 8 bases, J lost 1 base, and 11 bases lay in between. CDR3 loop: CAICAQQNTEAFF. Here the CDR3 DNA reads TGTGCCATCTGTGCACAGCAGAACACTGAAGCTTTCTTT.

This clone has only a few counts. The sample holds other DNA sequences that translate to the same CDR3. The V call is TRBV10-2, the J call TRBJ1-5, with D uncertain. Germline V gene data show CDR1 as WSHSY and CDR2 as SAAADI. V was pared by 0 bases and J by 0 bases, with 9 bases between. This CDR3 has 16 residues. The CDR3 spells CASSESPGNSNQPQHF. The DNA of the CDR3 is TGCGCCAGCAGTGAGTCGCCGGGCAATAGCAATCAGCCCCAGCATTTT.

V is TRBV7-9 and J is TRBJ2-1, with D perhaps being TRBD1 or TRBD2 (5 bases each). The germline V gene encodes CDR1 SEHNR and CDR2 FQNEAQ (reference sequence). The CDR3 is 13 amino acids. Deletions cut 7 bases from V and 8 bases from J, with 15 bases between. CDR3 protein: CASMRYPGHEQFF. The CDR3 bases are TGTGCCAGCATGAGATATCCGGGGCATGAGCAGTTCTTC.

This clone was recorded once. The chain joins TRBV5-5 to TRBJ2-3, with 11 positions matching TRBD2. The CDR3 loop spans 17 amino acids. Per germline, CDR1 SGHKS and CDR2 YYEKEE (reference sequence). V was pared by 4 bases and J by 5 bases, with 12 bases of the junction left unmatched. The CDR3 DNA sequence: TGTGCCAGCAGCCCGGAGGTAGCGGGAGGGCCAAGAGATACGCAGTATTTT. It is translated as CASSPEVAGGPRDTQYF.